This T cell receptor beta chain was sequenced during a study of T cell changes during pregnancy in multiple sclerosis. Data came from immunoSEQ multiplex PCR; TCRdb stores just in-frame clones and leaves some out. In the table there are 50,000 or so clones, nearly 95% of which are singletons. The CDR3 has 14 residues. Per germline, CDR1 SGHKS and CDR2 YYEKEE (reference sequence). V gave up 5 bases and J gave up 4 bases, with 16 bases separating them. The receptor comes from a female donor with multiple sclerosis, enrolled in a pregnancy study. Sequenced here: CD4+ T cells from peripheral blood mononuclear cells, sampled in the second trimester of pregnancy. The V call is TRBV5-5, the J call TRBJ2-7; D may be TRBD1 (6 bases). CDR3 in amino acids: CASSSTGTQYEQYF. For the CDR3, the DNA is TGTGCCAGCAGTTCAACCGGGACACAATACGAGCAGTACTTC.